Listed below are T cell receptor beta chains from one sample, sequenced in a study of T cell responses to AZD1222 COVID-19 vaccine. Libraries were prepared by immunoSEQ multiplex PCR; TCRdb keeps only in-frame clonotypes and omits some of them. Of 55,000 to 90,000 clones listed, 84% are singletons. The sample was peripheral blood, taken on day 0 of AZD1222 vaccination. The receptors come from an adult in good health. Each CDR3 is given with its conserved first and last residue. The D gene is left open where the match is weak. Not every row has a clone size; where given, it reads once, few, many or a size class.

-,TRBD1,TRBJ1-1,TRBV29-1,CSVQGVLNTEAFF,TGCAGCGTTCAGGGGGTCTTGAACACTGAAGCTTTCTTT
-,-,TRBJ1-4,TRBV7-3,CASSRTAGEKLFF,TGTGCCAGCAGCAGGACAGCAGGGGAAAAACTGTTTTTT
few,TRBD2,TRBJ2-5,TRBV10-3,CAISERLAGGQETQYF,TGTGCCATCAGTGAGCGGCTAGCGGGGGGTCAAGAGACCCAGTACTTC
-,-,TRBJ2-5,TRBV10-3,CATRDPQETQYF,TGTGCCACCCGGGATCCCCAAGAGACCCAGTACTTC
once,TRBD2,TRBJ2-5,TRBV7-3,CASSSTSGAQETQYF,TGTGCCAGCAGCTCGACTAGCGGGGCCCAAGAGACCCAGTACTTC
-,-,TRBJ1-5,TRBV12-3/TRBV12-4,CASSLVNQPQHF,TGTGCCAGCAGTTTGGTAAATCAGCCCCAGCATTTT
-,TRBD2,TRBJ2-1,TRBV3-1/TRBV3-2,CASSQTSGGAKEQFF,TGTGCCAGCAGTCAAACTAGCGGGGGGGCCAAAGAGCAGTTCTTC
-,TRBD2,TRBJ2-3,TRBV6-1,CASSEPWAGESTDTQYF,TGTGCCAGCAGTGAACCTTGGGCGGGGGAGAGCACAGATACGCAGTATTTT
once,TRBD1,TRBJ1-2,TRBV10-3,CAIREPWRGRSYGYTF,TGTGCCATCAGGGAGCCGTGGAGGGGGCGCAGCTATGGCTACACCTTC
-,-,TRBJ1-4,TRBV7-9,CASSLSQGFDEKLFF,TGTGCCAGCAGCTTAAGTCAGGGTTTTGATGAAAAACTGTTTTTT
-,-,TRBJ2-7,TRBV6-2/TRBV6-3,CASSYAGGDEQYF,TGTGCCAGCAGTTACGCTGGTGGGGACGAGCAGTACTTC
-,-,TRBJ1-2,TRBV7-9,CASSTGDTYGYTF,TGTGCCAGCAGTACCGGAGACACCTATGGCTACACCTTC
-,-,TRBJ1-5,TRBV19,CASSAPGPYYSNQPQHF,TGTGCCAGTAGTGCCCCGGGACCGTATTATAGCAATCAGCCCCAGCATTTT
-,TRBD1,TRBJ2-3,TRBV5-1,CASRPGTGGDTQYF,TGCGCCAGCAGGCCCGGGACAGGAGGCGATACGCAGTATTTT
-,-,TRBJ1-1,TRBV30,CAWSVRSGRSTEAFF,TGTGCCTGGAGTGTACGCAGCGGGCGGAGCACTGAAGCTTTCTTT
-,TRBD1,TRBJ1-2,TRBV5-1,CASYGDRGLRGYTF,TGCGCCAGCTACGGAGACAGGGGGCTCCGCGGCTACACCTTC
-,-,TRBJ1-4,TRBV5-1,CASSVSSYDNEKLFF,TGCGCCAGCAGCGTGAGTTCCTACGATAATGAAAAACTGTTTTTT
-,-,TRBJ1-5,TRBV10-3,CAISEGVNQPQHF,TGTGCCATCAGTGAGGGGGTTAATCAGCCCCAGCATTTT
-,-,TRBJ1-5,TRBV28,CASSWPGGNQPQHF,TGTGCCAGCAGTTGGCCCGGTGGCAATCAGCCCCAGCATTTT
-,-,TRBJ1-2,TRBV18,CASSPPDRSYGYTF,TGTGCCAGCTCACCACCCGACAGAAGCTATGGCTACACCTTC
-,TRBD2,TRBJ2-1,TRBV29-1,CSVDTSGGPESYNEQFF,TGCAGCGTTGACACTAGCGGGGGGCCAGAATCCTACAATGAGCAGTTCTTC
-,-,TRBJ1-2,TRBV19,CASSIAVNYGYTF,TGTGCCAGTAGTATAGCCGTTAACTATGGCTACACCTTC
-,-,TRBJ1-1,TRBV21-1,CASSKSPGEGLVNTEAFF,TGTGCCAGCAGCAAAAGTCCCGGAGAGGGTCTTGTAAACACTGAAGCTTTCTTT
-,-,TRBJ1-5,TRBV18,CASSPRQANSNQPQHF,TGTGCCAGCTCACCCCGACAGGCTAATAGCAATCAGCCCCAGCATTTT
-,-,TRBJ2-7,TRBV7-9,CASSTLPPYEQYF,TGTGCCAGCAGCACTCTCCCTCCCTACGAGCAGTACTTC
-,TRBD2,TRBJ2-3,TRBV29-1,CSVEANSGGAGDTQYF,TGCAGCGTTGAAGCCAATAGCGGGGGGGCCGGAGATACGCAGTATTTT
-,-,TRBJ2-1,TRBV18,CASSPQGHVDEQFF,TGTGCCAGCTCACCACAGGGCCATGTGGATGAGCAGTTCTTC
-,-,TRBJ1-1,TRBV9,CASSYIAGLNTEAFF,TGTGCCAGCAGCTACATAGCAGGACTGAACACTGAAGCTTTCTTT
-,-,TRBJ2-3,TRBV9,CASSAGLSTDTQYF,TGTGCCAGCAGCGCCGGGCTTTCCACAGATACGCAGTATTTT
once,-,TRBJ1-1,TRBV5-1,CASSLAVNTEAFF,TGCGCCAGCAGCTTGGCGGTGAACACTGAAGCTTTCTTT
-,-,TRBJ1-2,TRBV28,CASSFSGTRTVGYTF,TGTGCCAGCAGTTTTTCCGGGACGCGTACCGTCGGCTACACCTTC
once,TRBD1,TRBJ2-7,TRBV6-4,CASSAETTGDEQYF,TGTGCCAGCAGTGCCGAAACGACAGGGGACGAGCAGTACTTC
once,-,TRBJ2-5,TRBV30,CAWRVQGRSETQYF,TGTGCCTGGAGGGTACAGGGACGATCAGAGACCCAGTACTTC
-,-,TRBJ2-7,TRBV28,CASSFRLADLSSYEQYF,TGTGCCAGCAGTTTCAGGCTCGCGGATTTAAGCTCCTACGAGCAGTACTTC
-,-,TRBJ1-1,TRBV3-1/TRBV3-2,CASSFGTVNTEAFF,TGTGCCAGCAGTTTCGGGACGGTGAACACTGAAGCTTTCTTT
-,-,TRBJ2-2,TRBV6-5,CASSRAGGTGELFF,TGTGCCAGCAGTAGGGCTGGGGGCACCGGGGAGCTGTTTTTT
-,-,TRBJ2-5,TRBV6-6,CASSYAGWETQYF,TGTGCCAGCAGTTACGCAGGCTGGGAGACCCAGTACTTC
few,-,TRBJ1-5,TRBV6-1,CASSEDDRRFSNQPQHF,TGTGCCAGCAGTGAAGATGACAGGCGGTTTAGCAATCAGCCCCAGCATTTT
-,-,TRBJ2-7,TRBV6-1,CASSDYEQYF,TGTGCCAGCAGTGACTACGAGCAGTACTTC
-,TRBD1,TRBJ2-7,TRBV6-5,CASGGMDRSYEQYF,TGTGCCAGCGGGGGTATGGACAGGTCATACGAGCAGTACTTC
-,TRBD1,TRBJ1-5,TRBV19,CASTPSGDRVNNQPQHF,TGTGCCAGTACCCCATCCGGGGACAGGGTGAATAACCAGCCCCAGCATTTT
-,-,TRBJ2-5,TRBV7-5,CARSPPRVGFKETQYF,TGTGCCAGAAGCCCCCCCAGGGTGGGGTTTAAAGAGACCCAGTACTTC
-,TRBD1,TRBJ2-1,TRBV5-1,CASSFGDRSYNEQFF,TGCGCCAGCAGCTTTGGGGACAGATCCTACAATGAGCAGTTCTTC
once,-,TRBJ1-5,TRBV18,CASSPPSGINSNQPQHF,TGTGCCAGCTCACCACCTTCAGGGATTAATAGCAATCAGCCCCAGCATTTT
-,-,TRBJ1-2,TRBV15,CATSREWLEEPPYYGYTF,TGTGCCACCAGCAGAGAATGGCTTGAGGAACCCCCCTACTATGGCTACACCTTC
-,-,TRBJ2-7,TRBV10-3,CAIGTGSYEQYF,TGTGCCATCGGGACGGGCTCCTACGAGCAGTACTTC
few,TRBD1,TRBJ1-6,TRBV2,CASRRGTANQGAF,TGTGCCAGCAGGAGAGGGACAGCCAATCAAGGGGCCTTT
-,-,TRBJ1-1,TRBV28,CASRAGFLNTEAFF,TGTGCCAGCAGGGCAGGGTTCCTCAACACTGAAGCTTTCTTT
-,TRBD1,TRBJ1-5,TRBV11-3,CASRYSGGRNQPQHF,TGTGCCAGCAGGTACTCAGGGGGGCGGAATCAGCCCCAGCATTTT
-,-,TRBJ2-4,TRBV6-1,CASSEARGGLAKNIQYF,TGTGCCAGCAGTGAAGCTAGGGGGGGGCTGGCCAAAAACATTCAGTACTTC
-,TRBD1,TRBJ1-2,TRBV11-2,CASRRIQGRGYTF,TGTGCCAGCAGACGAATACAGGGGCGCGGCTACACCTTC
-,-,TRBJ1-1,TRBV27,CASSLIGGIVEAFF,TGTGCCAGCAGTTTGATCGGTGGGATTGTTGAAGCTTTCTTT
-,TRBD1,TRBJ2-1,TRBV10-1,CASSVPGQGFNEQFF,TGCGCCAGCAGTGTACCGGGACAGGGGTTCAATGAGCAGTTCTTC
-,-,TRBJ2-3,TRBV20-1,CSAANTDTQYF,TGCAGTGCCGCTAACACAGATACGCAGTATTTT
medium-sized,-,TRBJ2-7,TRBV30,CAWGSHYEQYF,TGTGCCTGGGGTAGCCACTACGAGCAGTACTTC